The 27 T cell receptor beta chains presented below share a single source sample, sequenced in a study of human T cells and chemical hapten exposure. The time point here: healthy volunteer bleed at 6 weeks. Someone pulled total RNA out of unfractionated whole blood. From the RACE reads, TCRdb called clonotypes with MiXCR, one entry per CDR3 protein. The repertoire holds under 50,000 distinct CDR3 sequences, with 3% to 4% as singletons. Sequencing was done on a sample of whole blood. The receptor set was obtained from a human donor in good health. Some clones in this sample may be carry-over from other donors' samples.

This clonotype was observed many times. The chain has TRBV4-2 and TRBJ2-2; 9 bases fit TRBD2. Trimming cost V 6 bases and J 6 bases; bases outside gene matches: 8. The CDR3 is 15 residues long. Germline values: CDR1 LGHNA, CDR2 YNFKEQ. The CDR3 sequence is CASRLAGEAAGELFF. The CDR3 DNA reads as TGTGCCAGCAGGTTAGCGGGAGAGGCGGCCGGGGAGCTGTTTTTT.

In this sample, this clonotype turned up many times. Written as DNA, the CDR3 is TGTGCCAGCAGTTCTGGGACAGGGTGGACCGGGGAGCTGTTTTTT. Translated: CASSSGTGWTGELFF. This sequence joins TRBV6-5 and TRBJ2-2; TRBD1 aligns across 9 bases. The CDR3 has 15 residues. Germline CDR1 reads MNHEY; CDR2 reads SVGAGI. The junction had 5 bases not matched to a gene; V was cut back by 4 bases and J by 5 bases.

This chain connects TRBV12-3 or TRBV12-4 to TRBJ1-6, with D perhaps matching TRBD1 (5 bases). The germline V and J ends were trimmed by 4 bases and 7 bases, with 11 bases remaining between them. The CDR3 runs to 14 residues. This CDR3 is CASSSMTVNSPLHF. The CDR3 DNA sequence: TGTGCCAGCAGTTCGATGACAGTCAATTCACCCCTCCACTTT.

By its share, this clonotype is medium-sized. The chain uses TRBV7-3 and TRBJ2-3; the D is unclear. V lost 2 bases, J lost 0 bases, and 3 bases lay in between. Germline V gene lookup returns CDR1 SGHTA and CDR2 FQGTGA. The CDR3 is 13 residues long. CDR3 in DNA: TGTGCCAGCAGCTTAGGCAGCACAGATACGCAGTATTTT. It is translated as CASSLGSTDTQYF.

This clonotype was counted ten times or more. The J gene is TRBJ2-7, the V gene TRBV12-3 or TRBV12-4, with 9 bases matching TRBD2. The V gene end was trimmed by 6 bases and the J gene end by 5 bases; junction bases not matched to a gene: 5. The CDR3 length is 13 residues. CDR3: CASRSSGIHEQYF. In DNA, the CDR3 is TGTGCCAGCAGATCTAGCGGGATCCACGAGCAGTACTTC.

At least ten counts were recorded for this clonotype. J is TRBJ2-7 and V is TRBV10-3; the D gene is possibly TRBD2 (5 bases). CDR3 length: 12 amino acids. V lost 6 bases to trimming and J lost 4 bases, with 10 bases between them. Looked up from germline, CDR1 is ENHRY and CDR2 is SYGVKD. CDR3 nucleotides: TGTGCCATCAGCCCGGGGAGTTACGAGCAGTACTTC. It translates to CAISPGSYEQYF.

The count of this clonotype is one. CDR3 coding DNA: TGTGCCAGCAGGCCGGGGAACACTGAAGCTTTCTTT. It translates to CASRPGNTEAFF. The rearrangement links TRBV7-9 to TRBJ1-1; no reliable D call. The length of the CDR3 is 12 residues. V lost 6 bases, J lost 1 base, and 6 bases lay in between. CDR1 is SEHNR and CDR2 is FQNEAQ in the germline V gene (reference sequence).

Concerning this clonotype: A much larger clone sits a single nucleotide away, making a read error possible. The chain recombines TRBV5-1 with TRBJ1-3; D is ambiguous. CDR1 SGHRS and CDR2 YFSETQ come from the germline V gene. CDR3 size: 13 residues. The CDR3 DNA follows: TGCGTCAGCAGCTTGGAACAGGGAAACACCATATATTTT. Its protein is CVSSLEQGNTIYF.

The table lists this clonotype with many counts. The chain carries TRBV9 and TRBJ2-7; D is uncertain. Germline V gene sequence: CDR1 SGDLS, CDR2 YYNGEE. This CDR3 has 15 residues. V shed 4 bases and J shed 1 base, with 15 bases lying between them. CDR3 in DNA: TGTGCCAGCAGCCCGTCGGCTGGGTTTTCCTACGAGCAGTACTTC. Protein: CASSPSAGFSYEQYF.

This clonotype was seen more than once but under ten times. The CDR3 sequence is CASSPTLIAGVPQGEQFF. The CDR3 DNA is TGTGCCAGCAGTCCGACCCTAATAGCGGGAGTCCCACAGGGGGAGCAGTTCTTC. The V and J genes are TRBV27 and TRBJ2-1, with 9 positions matching TRBD2. J gave up 10 bases and V 5 bases, and 21 bases lay outside the gene matches. Germline V gene sequence: CDR1 MNHEY, CDR2 SMNVEV (reference sequence). The CDR3 length is 18 residues.

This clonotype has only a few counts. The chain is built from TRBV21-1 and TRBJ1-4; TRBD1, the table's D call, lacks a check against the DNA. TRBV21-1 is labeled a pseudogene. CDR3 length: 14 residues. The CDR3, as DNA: TGTGCCAGCAGCAACCGGGACAAAGAAGAAAAACTGTTTTTT. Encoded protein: CASSNRDKEEKLFF.

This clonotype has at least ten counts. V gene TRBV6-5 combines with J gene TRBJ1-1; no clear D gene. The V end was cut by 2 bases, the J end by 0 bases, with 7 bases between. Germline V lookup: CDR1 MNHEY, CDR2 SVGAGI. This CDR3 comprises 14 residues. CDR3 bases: TGTGCCAGCAGTTACGGGCCAGTGAACACTGAAGCTTTCTTT. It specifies CASSYGPVNTEAFF.

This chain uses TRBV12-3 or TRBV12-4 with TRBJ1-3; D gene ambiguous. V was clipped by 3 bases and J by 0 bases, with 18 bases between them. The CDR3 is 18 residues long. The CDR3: CASSFRDSLSSSGNTIYF. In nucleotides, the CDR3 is TGTGCCAGCAGTTTTCGGGATTCTCTTTCCTCCTCTGGAAACACCATATATTTT.

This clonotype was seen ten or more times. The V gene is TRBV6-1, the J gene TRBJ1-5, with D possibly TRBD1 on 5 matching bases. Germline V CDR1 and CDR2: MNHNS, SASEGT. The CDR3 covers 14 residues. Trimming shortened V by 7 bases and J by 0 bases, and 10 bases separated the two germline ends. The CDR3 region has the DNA TGTGCCAGCAAGACAGAATATAGCAATCAGCCCCAGCATTTT. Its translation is CASKTEYSNQPQHF.

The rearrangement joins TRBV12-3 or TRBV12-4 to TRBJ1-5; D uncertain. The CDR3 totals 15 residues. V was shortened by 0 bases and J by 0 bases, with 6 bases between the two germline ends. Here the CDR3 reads CASSLAGSSNQPQHF. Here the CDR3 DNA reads TGTGCCAGCAGTTTAGCGGGCAGTAGCAATCAGCCCCAGCATTTT.

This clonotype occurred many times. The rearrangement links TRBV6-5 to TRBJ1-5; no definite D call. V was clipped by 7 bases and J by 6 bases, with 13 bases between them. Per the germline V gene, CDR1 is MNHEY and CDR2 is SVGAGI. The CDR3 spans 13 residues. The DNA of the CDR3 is TGTGCCAGCACGAAAGGTTCGGGTCAGCCCCAGCATTTT. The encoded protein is CASTKGSGQPQHF.

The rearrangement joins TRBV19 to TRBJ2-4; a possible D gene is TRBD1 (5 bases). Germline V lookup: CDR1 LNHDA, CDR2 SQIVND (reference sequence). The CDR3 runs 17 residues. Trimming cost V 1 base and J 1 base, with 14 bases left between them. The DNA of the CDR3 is TGTGCCAGTAGTATAGCCCCACAGGAAATCGCCAAAAACATTCAGTACTTC. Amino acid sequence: CASSIAPQEIAKNIQYF. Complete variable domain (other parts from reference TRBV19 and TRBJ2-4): DGGITQSPKYLFRKEGQNVTLSCEQNLNHDAMYWYRQDPGQGLRLIYYSQIVNDFQKGDIAEGYSVSREKKESFPLTVTSAQKNPTAFYLCASSIAPQEIAKNIQYFGAGTRLSVL.

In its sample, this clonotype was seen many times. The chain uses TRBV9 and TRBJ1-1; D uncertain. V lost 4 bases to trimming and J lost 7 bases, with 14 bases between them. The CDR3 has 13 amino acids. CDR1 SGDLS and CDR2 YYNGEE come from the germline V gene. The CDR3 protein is CASSPPDGFEAFF. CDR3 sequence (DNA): TGTGCCAGCAGCCCTCCCGACGGTTTTGAAGCTTTCTTT.

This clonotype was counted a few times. DNA of the CDR3: TGTGCCAGCAGTGTCTTGGGGCCTCCGATTAACTATGGCTACACCTTC. Translation gives CASSVLGPPINYGYTF. The gene calls are TRBV6-5 and TRBJ1-2; TRBD1 is a possible D gene (5 bases). Trimming stripped 5 bases from V and 1 base from J, with 17 bases between. The germline gives CDR1 MNHEY, CDR2 SVGAGI. The length of the CDR3 is 16 residues.

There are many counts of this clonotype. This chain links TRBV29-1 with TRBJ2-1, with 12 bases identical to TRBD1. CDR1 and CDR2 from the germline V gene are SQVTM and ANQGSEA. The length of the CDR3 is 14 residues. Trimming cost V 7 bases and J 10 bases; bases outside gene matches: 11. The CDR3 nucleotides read TGCAGCGCAAAGGGGGGACAGGGGGCTGTCGAGCAGTTCTTC. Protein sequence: CSAKGGQGAVEQFF.

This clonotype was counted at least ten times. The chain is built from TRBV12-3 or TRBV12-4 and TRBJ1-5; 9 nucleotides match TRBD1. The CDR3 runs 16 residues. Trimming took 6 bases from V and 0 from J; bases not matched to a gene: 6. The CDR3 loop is CASRPGQGYSNQPQHF. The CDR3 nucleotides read TGTGCCAGCAGACCGGGACAGGGTTATAGCAATCAGCCCCAGCATTTT.

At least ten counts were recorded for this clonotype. CDR3 nucleotide sequence: TGCAGCGTTGAAGATAGGCAGCGCCTTGGCTACACCTTC. Its protein product is CSVEDRQRLGYTF. This rearrangement joins TRBV29-1 to TRBJ1-2; D gene unclear. V lost 0 bases and J lost 7, with 12 bases in between. The CDR3 has 13 amino acids. Germline assignment: CDR1 SQVTM and CDR2 ANQGSEA.

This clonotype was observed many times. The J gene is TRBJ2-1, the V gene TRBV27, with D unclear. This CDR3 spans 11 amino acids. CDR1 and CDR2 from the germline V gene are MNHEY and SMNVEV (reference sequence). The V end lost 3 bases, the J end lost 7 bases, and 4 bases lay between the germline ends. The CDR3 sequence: CASSFLNEQFF. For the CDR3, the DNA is TGTGCCAGCAGTTTTCTAAATGAGCAGTTCTTC.

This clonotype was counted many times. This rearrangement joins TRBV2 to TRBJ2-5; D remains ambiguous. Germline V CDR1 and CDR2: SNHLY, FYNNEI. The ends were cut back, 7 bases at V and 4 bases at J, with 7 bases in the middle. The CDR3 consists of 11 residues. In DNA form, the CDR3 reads TGTGCCAGCACTGCAACAGAGACCCAGTACTTC. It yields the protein CASTATETQYF.

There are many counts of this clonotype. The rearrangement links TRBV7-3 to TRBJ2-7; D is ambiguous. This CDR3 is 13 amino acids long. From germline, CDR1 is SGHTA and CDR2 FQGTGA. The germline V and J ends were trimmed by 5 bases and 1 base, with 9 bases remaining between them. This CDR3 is CASSPGVSYEQYF. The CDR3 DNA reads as TGTGCCAGCAGCCCCGGAGTTTCCTACGAGCAGTACTTC.

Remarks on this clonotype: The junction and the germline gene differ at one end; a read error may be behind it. CDR3 residues: CASGIGAGPARHEQFF. CDR3 nucleotides: TGTGCCAGTGGTATAGGAGCCGGGCCTGCGAGGCATGAGCAGTTCTTC. V and J are TRBV19 and TRBJ2-1; no clear D. Germline V gene data show CDR1 as LNHDA and CDR2 as SQIVND (reference sequence). This CDR3 contains 16 residues.

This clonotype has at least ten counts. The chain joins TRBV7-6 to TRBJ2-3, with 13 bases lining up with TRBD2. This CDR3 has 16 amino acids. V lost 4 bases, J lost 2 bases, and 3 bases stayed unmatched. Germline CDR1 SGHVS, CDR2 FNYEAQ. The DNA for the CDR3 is TGTGCCAGCAGCTCCGGACTAGCGGGAGCCACAGATACGCAGTATTTT. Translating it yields CASSSGLAGATDTQYF.